This T cell receptor (beta chain) was found in a study of blood T cell repertoires in COVID-19 (dated by TCRdb to the early 2020s). Notes on the research overall: Samples from collaborators originated in the United States, Italy and Spain and spanned both the acute and convalescent phases of COVID-19. The prospective study material was composed of cDNA or gDNA derived from T cells, B-cell-depleted T cells, or PBMCs. The repertoires were released in a freely available public database meant as a resource for research on the immune response to SARS-CoV-2. The dataset comprised deeply sampled blood TCRbeta repertoires from subjects exposed to, actively infected with, or recovered from COVID-19. Sample metadata almost always included a de-identified subject ID, COVID-19 status, age in years and sex. Where available, HLA class I and class II types were taken from metadata supplied by the sample provider and were not determined by assay-based typing. Samples were obtained from the ongoing ImmuneRACE study (first 160 participants) and from approximately 1,200 subjects provided by 6 global collaborators.

Enrolling through a virtual design, the prospective study's participants ranged in age from roughly 18 to 95 years and lived across some 22 United States geographic areas. In the prospective study, participants were assigned to cohorts based on the clinical history participants reported in a screening survey and a study questionnaire. ImmuneRACE Cohort 3 recovered participants were defined by two consecutive negative NP/OP PCR tests, healthcare professional clearance, or symptom resolution. Each participant in the prospective study had whole blood, serum and a nasopharyngeal or oropharyngeal swab collected by mobile phlebotomists. Over a 2-month period, participants in the prospective study had the option of providing additional blood draws and questionnaires. Before DNA extraction, prospective study blood samples were shipped either frozen or at room temperature. TCRbeta CDR3 regions were amplified from genomic DNA by means of the immunoSEQ Assay, a bias-controlled multiplex PCR. For the original study's pipeline: Nucleated cell counts per sample were estimated from amplification of reference gene primers within the assay. Sequence reads were collapsed and filtered to measure the absolute abundance of every unique TCRbeta CDR3 rearrangement. Productive Simpson clonality was computed per sample as the square root of Simpson's diversity index over productive rearrangements. TCRdb's version of the immuneACCESS table is confined to in-frame rearrangements and falls short of the full clone set. An unresolved V gene accounts for under half of the shortfall where checked; the remainder is of unknown origin. V, J and clone size are those of that table, while D and trimming were read from the DNA. The sample records about 190,000 clones, 70% to 85% of which are singletons. Jointly, the top ten make up roughly 3.2% of the sample.

As regards this clone: Its antigen is not yet known. One base away there is no much larger clone; base qualities are not given.

The full study reports these points: The quantity of clinical and demographic metadata differed by source and by participant and was supplied without curation.

Via the germline V gene (reference sequence), CDR1 is MNHNY and CDR2 SVGAGI. From the cysteine up to the phenylalanine, the CDR3 has a length of 12 residues. The entry retains the CDR3 DNA only, 36 bases that are in frame from base 1. Cut back by 8 bases and 6 bases, the V and J ends lie 11 bases apart. This chain joins TRBV6-6 to TRBJ1-5; the D segment could be TRBD1, given 6 matching bases. Source material: PBMCs or T cells enriched from blood (not recorded which). This receptor was identified in a woman between 25 and 40 years old who had recovered from COVID-19. The sequenced DNA is TGTGCCAGCTTTCAGGGGAGTCAGCCCCAGCATTTT. This is translated as CASFQGSQPQHF.